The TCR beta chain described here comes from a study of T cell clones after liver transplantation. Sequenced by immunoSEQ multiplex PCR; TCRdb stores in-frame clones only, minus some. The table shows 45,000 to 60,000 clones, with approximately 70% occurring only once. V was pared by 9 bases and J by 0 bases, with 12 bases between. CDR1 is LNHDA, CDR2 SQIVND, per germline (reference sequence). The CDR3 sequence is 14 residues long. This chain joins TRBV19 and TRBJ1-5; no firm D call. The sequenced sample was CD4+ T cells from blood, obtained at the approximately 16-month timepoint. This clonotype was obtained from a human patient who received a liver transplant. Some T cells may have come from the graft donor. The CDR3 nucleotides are TGTGCCAGCGCAACACAATATAGCAATCAGCCCCAGCATTTT. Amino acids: CASATQYSNQPQHF. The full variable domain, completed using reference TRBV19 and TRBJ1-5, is DGGITQSPKYLFRKEGQNVTLSCEQNLNHDAMYWYRQDPGQGLRLIYYSQIVNDFQKGDIAEGYSVSREKKESFPLTVTSAQKNPTAFYLCASATQYSNQPQHFGDGTRLSIL.